The present entry profiles one T cell receptor (beta chain) with its context. This specimen comes from a study of blood T cell repertoires in COVID-19. In the authors' workflow: The authors estimated nucleated cell counts from reference gene primer amplification. Generated by immunoSEQ multiplex PCR, the TCRdb table keeps only in-frame clones and is missing some. The DNA was the basis for D and trimming; V, J and clone size are from that table. This sample has around 200,000 clones; 86% occur once, and the top ten carry over 3%. Specimen: PBMCs or T cells enriched from blood (not recorded which). This sequence originates from a middle-aged woman with acute COVID-19.

The CDR3 nucleotides read TGTGCCAGCAGCGTTTACCCGGGGGAATACAATGAGCAGTTCTTC. It yields the protein CASSVYPGEYNEQFF. This rearrangement joins TRBV9 to TRBJ2-1; tentative D call: TRBD2 (6 bases). The V gene lost 2 bases and the J gene lost 4 bases, with 13 bases spanning the gap. Germline CDR1 is SGDLS and CDR2 is YYNGEE. This CDR3 has 15 residues.